The present TCR beta chain was sequenced within a study of CD8+CD57+ T cells in acquired aplastic anemia. About the study: Mean yield of DNA from sorted CD4+ and CD8+ cells was 3 to 3.5 ug.

Trimming left V 5 bases short and J 0 bases short, with 10 bases between. The CDR3 runs to 14 residues. Germline V gives CDR1 SEHNR, CDR2 FQNEAQ (reference sequence). For CDR3 and TCR beta VDJ profiling, genomic DNA was the template used. TCRdb ran MiXCR on the reads and lists one entry per CDR3 protein. The table records approximately 190,000 distinct CDR3 sequences, less than 65% of them present only once. The clonotype was recovered from a human donor with severe aplastic anemia or a healthy control (not recorded which). The sequencing input was sorted CD4+, CD8+, or CD8+CD57+ T cells (not recorded which) from PBMCs. J is TRBJ2-5 and V is TRBV7-9; D not resolved. The CDR3 spells CASSVGPYQETQYF. CDR3 coding DNA: TGTGCCAGCAGCGTTGGACCTTACCAAGAGACCCAGTACTTC.